This entry is about one T cell receptor beta chain. In the original processing: Amplification from reference gene primers served as the basis for estimated nucleated cell counts. The assay was immunoSEQ multiplex PCR, and TCRdb's table has in-frame clones only and misses some. V and J calls and clone size follow that table, whereas D and trimming were derived from the DNA. The table has about 77,000 clones, 80% seen once. The CDR3 is 17 amino acids. Trimming cost V 1 base and J 0 bases, with 13 bases left between them. Per germline, CDR1 SGHVS and CDR2 FNYEAQ. This sample was included in a study of blood T cell repertoires in COVID-19. The overall study: From T cells, B-cell-depleted T cells, or PBMCs came the material, which was cDNA or gDNA.

The sequencing input was peripheral blood. This clonotype was obtained from a woman between 70 and 85 years old with acute or convalescent COVID-19. The genes are TRBV7-6 and TRBJ2-1, with unresolved D. CDR3 region: CASSLGFGLSSYNEQFF. The CDR3 DNA sequence: TGTGCCAGCAGCTTAGGGTTCGGGTTAAGCTCCTACAATGAGCAGTTCTTC.